Given below is one TCR beta chain in context. What it binds is not known. It was the approximately 130-subject validation cohort, separate from the approximately 700-subject first cohort, to which the donors belonged. The entry originates in a study of cytomegalovirus exposure and HLA in healthy donors. Study at large: The same platform as the roughly 670 first-cohort repertoires was used for the roughly 130 validation repertoires, a later analysis reported. Study results and limitations: In vitro testing confirmed a few CMV-associated chains as specific for CMV antigens. Cytomegalovirus status was reportedly diagnosed by the classifier with high sensitivity and specificity.

The germline V gene has CDR1 MRHNA and CDR2 SNTAGT. J lost 7 bases, V lost 0 bases, and 1 base had no gene match. The CDR3 covers 15 residues. The table came from immunoSEQ multiplex PCR; TCRdb's copy has only in-frame clones and leaves some out. The sample consists of some 340,000 clones, approximately 86% of them appearing once. Sequenced sample: PBMCs. The receptor was derived from a woman in her thirties in good health and CMV-seropositive. The chain joins TRBV6-4 to TRBJ2-1; 12 positions agree with TRBD2. The CDR3 is CASSDSLAGGNEQFF. The CDR3 DNA reads as TGTGCCAGCAGTGACTCACTAGCGGGAGGAAATGAGCAGTTCTTC.